This T cell receptor (beta chain) was captured in a study of control samples from healthy donors and cancer patients. The assay was immunoSEQ multiplex PCR, and TCRdb's table has in-frame clones only and misses some. In the table there are some 78,000 clones, roughly 89% of which are singletons. This clone was observed once. Sequences were obtained from blood. The source of this sequence is a woman aged 55-75 years in good health.

CDR3 region: CARRIGLGAKNIQYF. CDR3 in DNA: TGTGCCAGAAGGATTGGCTTGGGAGCCAAAAACATTCAGTACTTC. The rearrangement links TRBV5-3 to TRBJ2-4; D ambiguous. TRBV5-3 is treated as an ORF (open reading frame) with a function not yet certain. CDR3 length equals 15 residues. Between the trimmed V and J ends, which lost 5 bases and 0 bases, there was a span of 12 bases.